A selection of T cell receptor beta chains follows, all from one sample in a study of a mutant IDH1 vaccine in newly diagnosed glioma. No antigens are known for them. Repertoires were generated with immunoSEQ multiplex PCR, while TCRdb's copy carries only in-frame clones and drops some. The sample lists around 30,000 clones; around 80% were seen once. Source: PBMCs, taken from a glioma patient whose treatment included an IDH1 peptide vaccine. The receptors were sampled from a woman under 30 with glioma. Each CDR3 is given with its conserved first and last residue. Each record gives: V gene, clone size, J gene, D gene, CDR3 DNA, CDR3 protein. A D gene is named only where the DNA matches it firmly. Some rows mark clone size as missing; the rest say once, few, many or name a class of expanded clone.

V: TRBV19
size: NA
J: TRBJ1-1
D: NA
DNA: TGTGCCAGTACTGGGACATTGAACACTGAAGCTTTCTTT
CDR3: CASTGTLNTEAFF

V: TRBV18
size: NA
J: TRBJ2-4
D: TRBD2
DNA: TGTGCCAGCTCAGGGACTAGCGGGACGTACTTC
CDR3: CASSGTSGTYF

V: TRBV19
size: NA
J: TRBJ2-1
D: NA
DNA: TGTGCCAGTACCATTCAGGGACCTAACAATGAGCAGTTCTTC
CDR3: CASTIQGPNNEQFF

V: TRBV7-9
size: few
J: TRBJ1-1
D: TRBD1
DNA: TGTGCCAGCAGGCCCCGGGACAGCCCTACGAACACTGAAGCTTTCTTT
CDR3: CASRPRDSPTNTEAFF

V: TRBV18
size: NA
J: TRBJ1-1
D: TRBD1
DNA: TGTGCCAGCTCACCGCAGGGGGGTAACACTGAAGCTTTCTTT
CDR3: CASSPQGGNTEAFF

V: TRBV13
size: NA
J: TRBJ1-1
D: NA
DNA: TGTGCCAGCAGCTTAGCGGGTGCTGGGGACACTGAAGCTTTCTTT
CDR3: CASSLAGAGDTEAFF

V: TRBV7-9
size: NA
J: TRBJ1-1
D: NA
DNA: TGTGCCAGCAGCTTAAAGGGGCAGGGGTACACTGAAGCTTTCTTT
CDR3: CASSLKGQGYTEAFF

V: TRBV7-2
size: NA
J: TRBJ2-3
D: NA
DNA: TGTGCCAGCAGCTTACGCGCAGATACGCAGTATTTT
CDR3: CASSLRADTQYF

V: TRBV5-3
size: NA
J: TRBJ1-6
D: TRBD1
DNA: TGTGCCAGAAGCTTGGCCTACAGGGGACCGGCCAAACCACCCCTCCACTTT
CDR3: CARSLAYRGPAKPPLHF

V: TRBV6-5
size: NA
J: TRBJ2-7
D: NA
DNA: TGTGCCAGCAGTTACATTGGCGCCTCCAGTAATTACGAGCAGTACTTC
CDR3: CASSYIGASSNYEQYF

V: TRBV4-1
size: NA
J: TRBJ1-1
D: NA
DNA: TGCGCCAGCAGCCAACACCCGGGGGGGCGAGGCACTGAAGCTTTCTTT
CDR3: CASSQHPGGRGTEAFF

V: TRBV7-6
size: NA
J: TRBJ1-1
D: NA
DNA: TGTGCCAGCAGCCCCGGAAGAAACACTGAAGCTTTCTTT
CDR3: CASSPGRNTEAFF

V: TRBV2
size: once
J: TRBJ1-1
D: NA
DNA: TGTGCCAGCAAGTACGGGGCGAACACTGAAGCTTTCTTT
CDR3: CASKYGANTEAFF

V: TRBV6-1
size: NA
J: TRBJ2-7
D: NA
DNA: TGTGCCATCCTACAGCGGGACACATCATACGAGCAGTACTTC
CDR3: CAILQRDTSYEQYF

V: TRBV5-1
size: NA
J: TRBJ1-1
D: NA
DNA: TGCGCCAGCTCCCACAGTGGGGGGAACACTGAAGCTTTCTTT
CDR3: CASSHSGGNTEAFF